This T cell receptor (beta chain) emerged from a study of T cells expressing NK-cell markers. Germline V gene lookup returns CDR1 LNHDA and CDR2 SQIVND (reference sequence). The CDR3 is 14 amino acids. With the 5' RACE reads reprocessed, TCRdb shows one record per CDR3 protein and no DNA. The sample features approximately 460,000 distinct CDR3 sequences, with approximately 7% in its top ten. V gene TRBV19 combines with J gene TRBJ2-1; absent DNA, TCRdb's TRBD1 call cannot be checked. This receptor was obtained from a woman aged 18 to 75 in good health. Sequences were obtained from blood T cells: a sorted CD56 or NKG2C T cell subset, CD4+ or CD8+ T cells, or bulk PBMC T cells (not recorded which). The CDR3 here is CASRTGMSYNEQFF.